Ten or more counts support the clone carrying this T cell receptor (beta chain). Its matching antigen is unknown. This entry is derived from a study of T cells after yellow fever vaccination. Study conclusions and caveats: Subsequent to the booster, the majority of primary-vaccination clones reappeared (less than 97% CD4, around 85% CD8). Sorted repertoires could include abundant contaminating clonotypes from bulk cells.

In making TCR cDNA, 5'RACE template switching added a universal primer site and UMIs to it. TCRdb independently ran MiXCR on the 5' RACE reads; one entry per CDR3 protein. The sample carries 250,000 or so distinct CDR3 sequences, about 3.9% recorded once. Per the germline V gene, CDR1 is SGHTA and CDR2 is FQGNSA. V was clipped by 0 bases and J by 2 bases; unmatched bases: 5. The CDR3 is 16 residues long. V gene TRBV7-2 combines with J gene TRBJ2-7; 9 bases match TRBD2. The clonotype comes from a man between 18 and 29 years old who received the YFV17D yellow fever vaccine. The input for sequencing was PBMCs, taken 15 days after the yellow fever booster vaccination. The CDR3 sequence is CASSLASSGTPYEQYV. CDR3 sequence (DNA): TGTGCCAGCAGCTTAGCGTCTAGCGGGACCCCCTACGAGCAGTACGTC.